The 9 T cell receptor beta chains in this list originate from one sample, sequenced in a study of cytomegalovirus exposure and HLA in healthy donors. The PCR used 60 Vbeta and 13 Jbeta primers. Libraries were prepared by immunoSEQ multiplex PCR; TCRdb keeps only in-frame clonotypes and omits some of them. The repertoire holds about 120,000 clones, with over 70% as singletons. The sample was PBMCs. The source is a female donor in good health and CMV-seropositive.

V usage is TRBV7-2 and J usage is TRBJ2-7, with 11 bases fitting TRBD2. This CDR3 comprises 16 residues. Germline CDR1 and CDR2: SGHTA and FQGNSA. V shed 1 base and J 1 base; nucleotides not matched to a gene: 3. The CDR3: CASSLGPSGGSYEQYF. In DNA, the CDR3 is TGTGCCAGCAGCTTAGGGCCTAGCGGGGGGTCCTACGAGCAGTACTTC.

The rearrangement links TRBV30 to TRBJ2-2; 11 bases align to TRBD1. The junction had 12 bases not matched to a gene; V was cut back by 6 bases and J by 6 bases. Germline loops: CDR1 GTSNPN, CDR2 SVGIG (reference sequence). This CDR3 has 16 amino acids. The CDR3 is CACGTGGIRGPGELFF. CDR3 nucleotides: TGTGCCTGTGGGACAGGGGGAATTAGGGGCCCCGGGGAGCTGTTTTTT.

This sequence joins TRBV7-3 and TRBJ2-1; D is undetermined. Trimming left V 1 base short and J 6 bases short, with 7 bases between. The CDR3 spans 13 residues. From germline, CDR1 is SGHTA and CDR2 FQGTGA. DNA of the CDR3: TGTGCCAGCAGCTTAAATTCCCGCAATGAGCAGTTCTTC. Translating it yields CASSLNSRNEQFF.

This clone occurred a few times. V and J are TRBV19 and TRBJ2-3; possible D gene TRBD2, 5 bases. V lost 5 bases and J 5 bases, leaving 14 bases between the germline ends. CDR1 is LNHDA, CDR2 SQIVND, per germline (reference sequence). CDR3 length: 14 amino acids. The CDR3 DNA reads TGTGCCAGTAGTTATGCGGCGGGTCTAGATACGCAGTATTTT. Its protein product is CASSYAAGLDTQYF.

In its sample, this clone was seen a few times. This chain links TRBV2 with TRBJ1-2; 7 bases fit TRBD1. Germline loops: CDR1 SNHLY, CDR2 FYNNEI. The J segment lost 8 bases and the V segment lost 1 base, leaving 13 bases of the junction unmatched. The CDR3 sequence is 16 residues long. CDR3 sequence: CASSEVRTGDFGGYTF. In DNA, the CDR3 is TGTGCCAGCAGTGAAGTAAGAACAGGGGACTTCGGAGGCTACACCTTC.

The rearrangement joins TRBV27 to TRBJ2-3, with D maybe TRBD2 (5 bases). V gave up 3 bases and J gave up 4 bases, with 8 bases separating them. The CDR3 is made up of 13 amino acids. Looked up from germline, CDR1 is MNHEY and CDR2 is SMNVEV (reference sequence). The CDR3 loop reads CASSFLAADTQYF. CDR3 in DNA: TGTGCCAGCAGTTTTCTAGCCGCAGATACGCAGTATTTT.

V usage is TRBV7-2 and J usage is TRBJ1-1, with D possibly TRBD1 on 6 matching bases. V shed 1 base and J shed 4 bases, with 13 bases lying between them. Germline V gives CDR1 SGHTA, CDR2 FQGNSA. This CDR3 comprises 15 residues. The CDR3 protein is CASSLVGQPSTEAFF. CDR3 nucleotide sequence: TGTGCCAGCAGCTTAGTCGGACAGCCGAGCACTGAAGCTTTCTTT.

This chain uses TRBV5-6 with TRBJ2-1; 10 bases align to TRBD2. This CDR3 has 14 amino acids. J was trimmed by 4 bases and V by 5 bases; bases with no gene match: 3. Looked up from germline, CDR1 is SGHDT and CDR2 is YYEEEE. As DNA, the CDR3 is TGTGCCAGCAGAATACTAGCGGGGTACAATGAGCAGTTCTTC. Its translation: CASRILAGYNEQFF.

The CDR3 loop is CASSFASGVHEQFF. In DNA form, the CDR3 reads TGTGCCAGCAGCTTTGCTAGCGGGGTACATGAGCAGTTCTTC. The chain recombines TRBV7-2 with TRBJ2-1; 9 bases fit TRBD2. Per the germline V gene, CDR1 is SGHTA and CDR2 is FQGNSA. The CDR3 length is 14 residues. The ends lost 3 bases at V and 8 bases at J; junction bases unmatched: 5.